This T cell receptor beta chain was obtained from a study of siplizumab effects on memory and regulatory T cells. General study points: Phenotypic classification as naive or memory proved unattainable for roughly 75-96% of proliferating CD4+ or CD8+ clones. Proliferating Tregs from siplizumab cultures lacked functional confirmation of suppression. Of the alloreactive clones, only a minor fraction mapped to unstimulated subsets.

Each sample yielded around 9.3 x 10^4 assayed TCR templates. Generated by immunoSEQ multiplex PCR, the TCRdb table keeps only in-frame clones and is missing some. The table shows over 80,000 clones, with about nine tenths occurring only once. The sample holds one count of this clone. As yet, its antigen is unknown. CDR1 is ENHRY and CDR2 is SYGVKD in the germline V gene. The CDR3 runs to 16 residues. Trimming left V 3 bases short and J 0 bases short, with 13 bases between. The sample consisted of Tregs sorted from blood. The TCR comes from a human donor in good health. The chain recombines TRBV10-3 with TRBJ2-3; D is perhaps TRBD1 (6 bases). CDR3 amino acids: CAISDLTGHSTDTQYF. CDR3 nucleotides: TGTGCCATCAGTGACCTGACAGGACATAGCACAGATACGCAGTATTTT.